Below are 26 T cell receptor beta chains sequenced from a single sample in a study of PD-1 blockade in classical Hodgkin lymphoma. TCRdb keeps only in-frame clones here, not all; method: immunoSEQ multiplex PCR. This sample has tens of thousands of clones, with roughly 89% found just once. Every patient had relapsed following autologous stem cell transplantation, and cohorts differed in brentuximab vedotin exposure. This specimen was peripheral blood mononuclear cells (PBMCs), taken at baseline. The receptors derive from a human donor with classical Hodgkin lymphoma.

The J gene is TRBJ2-3, the V gene TRBV4-1, with TRBD2 matching over 10 bases. The CDR3 has 16 residues. With V trimmed by 0 bases and J by 5 bases, 5 bases remained unmatched. Germline values: CDR1 MGHRA, CDR2 YSYEKL. Here the CDR3 DNA reads TGCGCCAGCAGCCAAGAGGCTAGCGGGAGAGGAGATACGCAGTATTTT. It yields the protein CASSQEASGRGDTQYF.

The rearrangement joins TRBV29-1 to TRBJ2-7, with D perhaps matching TRBD1 or TRBD2 (5 bases each). V lost 8 bases, J lost 3 bases, and 17 bases lay in between. CDR1 and CDR2 (germline): SQVTM, ANQGSEA. The CDR3 sequence is 13 residues long. CDR3 in DNA: TGCAGCACCCGTGGGGGACCTGACTACGAGCAGTACTTC. This codes for CSTRGGPDYEQYF.

The chain uses TRBV12-5 and TRBJ1-1; 8 bases fit TRBD1. The V segment lost 5 bases and the J segment 0 bases; nucleotides outside the gene matches: 8. The CDR3 is 16 residues long. The germline gives CDR1 LGHNT, CDR2 FRNRAP. This chain's CDR3 is CASGTSPTGVNTEAFF. CDR3 DNA sequence: TGTGCTAGTGGTACCTCTCCGACAGGGGTGAACACTGAAGCTTTCTTT.

This sequence joins TRBV4-2 and TRBJ1-2, with TRBD1 identical over 8 bases. Germline CDR1 and CDR2: LGHNA and YNFKEQ. The CDR3 spans 14 residues. V shed 4 bases and J 7 bases; nucleotides not matched to a gene: 8. CDR3 residues: CASSPDREVGGYTF. As DNA, the CDR3 is TGTGCCAGCAGCCCGGACAGGGAAGTAGGTGGCTACACCTTC.

The genes are TRBV9 and TRBJ2-4; no clear D. The germline V gene has CDR1 SGDLS and CDR2 YYNGEE. CDR3 length equals 17 residues. Trimming removed 0 bases at V and 0 bases at J, with 13 bases between. The CDR3 spells CASSVGIEVRAKNIQYF. In DNA, the CDR3 is TGTGCCAGCAGCGTAGGAATAGAGGTCCGAGCCAAAAACATTCAGTACTTC.

This clone turned up a few times. The same CDR3 can be traced to other DNA sequences in this sample. The chain couples TRBV7-9 to TRBJ1-1; D perhaps matches TRBD1 (5 bases). V was shortened by 5 bases and J by 5 bases, with 9 bases between the two germline ends. CDR1 and CDR2 from the germline V gene are SEHNR and FQNEAQ (reference sequence). The CDR3 is made up of 12 amino acids. Here the CDR3 reads CASSLGTTEAFF. CDR3 bases: TGTGCCAGCAGCCTCGGGACGACTGAAGCTTTCTTT.

The gene calls are TRBV29-1 and TRBJ2-5; 8 bases are a match to TRBD2. The tail of the sequence fits TRBJ2-7 better, so the J call may be wrong. The CDR3 length is 14 residues. Germline CDR1 and CDR2: SQVTM and ANQGSEA. In nucleotides, the CDR3 is TGCAGCGTCCAAAGCGGGAGCGGCCCCCACGAGCAGTACTTC. Translation: CSVQSGSGPHEQYF.

This rearrangement joins TRBV7-9 to TRBJ2-1, with 9 bases aligning to TRBD1. This CDR3 spans 15 amino acids. The V gene's germline CDR1 is SEHNR and CDR2 FQNEAQ (reference sequence). The V segment lost 6 bases and the J segment 12 bases; nucleotides outside the gene matches: 15. The CDR3: CASSPGQGPTFVQFF. CDR3 DNA: TGTGCCAGCAGTCCTGGACAGGGGCCAACCTTTGTGCAGTTCTTC.

The V call is TRBV4-1, the J call TRBJ2-7; 9 bases are shared with TRBD2. The CDR3 has 17 amino acids. CDR1 MGHRA and CDR2 YSYEKL come from the germline V gene. After removal of 0 bases from V and 0 bases from J, the junction contained 6 bases not matched to a gene. The CDR3 loop is CASSQDDGLARSYEQYF. The CDR3 DNA is TGCGCCAGCAGCCAAGACGATGGACTAGCGCGCTCCTACGAGCAGTACTTC.

V gene TRBV9 combines with J gene TRBJ1-6, with a weak D call TRBD1 (5 bases). Trimming took 1 base from V and 5 from J, leaving 10 bases between them. Germline V lookup: CDR1 SGDLS, CDR2 YYNGEE. CDR3 size: 15 residues. The CDR3 loop reads CASSVRDANNSPLHF. DNA for the CDR3: TGTGCCAGCAGCGTACGGGACGCGAATAATTCACCCCTCCACTTT.

The rearrangement links TRBV19 to TRBJ1-5; D unresolved. Trimming took off 2 bases at V and 0 bases at J, with 8 bases between the two ends. The length of the CDR3 is 15 residues. Germline V gives CDR1 LNHDA, CDR2 SQIVND (reference sequence). CDR3 nucleotide sequence: TGTGCCAGTAGTATACGGCCGAATAGCAATCAGCCCCAGCATTTT. Its protein product is CASSIRPNSNQPQHF.

This clone came up a few times. The chain links TRBV2 to TRBJ1-5; no reliable D call. The V and J ends lost 4 bases and 0 bases respectively, with 7 bases between them. The germline V gene encodes CDR1 SNHLY and CDR2 FYNNEI. The CDR3 runs to 14 residues. The CDR3 nucleotides read TGTGCCAGCAGTGTTCAGAATAGCAATCAGCCCCAGCATTTT. Protein sequence: CASSVQNSNQPQHF.

V gene TRBV5-1 combines with J gene TRBJ2-3, with 13 bases identical to TRBD2. Trimming cost V 4 bases and J 2 bases; bases outside gene matches: 4. Per germline, CDR1 SGHRS and CDR2 YFSETQ. The CDR3 runs 16 residues. The CDR3 loop is CASSTGTSGTTDTQYF. The CDR3 DNA reads TGCGCCAGCAGCACCGGGACTAGCGGGACCACAGATACGCAGTATTTT.

This chain connects TRBV7-9 to TRBJ1-2; D perhaps matches TRBD1 (5 bases). The germline CDR1 and CDR2 sequences are SEHNR and FQNEAQ (reference sequence). V lost 5 bases and J 4 bases, leaving 14 bases between the germline ends. The CDR3 runs to 14 residues. The CDR3 protein is CASSDRDGSYGYTF. The CDR3, as DNA: TGTGCCAGCAGCGACCGGGACGGCTCCTATGGCTACACCTTC.

The chain couples TRBV6-1 to TRBJ1-4; 8 bases fit TRBD1. The CDR3 runs 14 residues. Germline V CDR1 and CDR2: MNHNS, SASEGT. J lost 6 bases, V lost 9 bases, and 9 bases had no gene match. CDR3 sequence reads: CASFLQGAHEKLFF. CDR3 bases: TGTGCCAGTTTCCTTCAGGGGGCTCATGAAAAACTGTTTTTT.

V gene TRBV18 combines with J gene TRBJ2-7; the D gene is possibly TRBD2 (6 bases). Germline loops: CDR1 KGHSH, CDR2 LQKENI. The V gene lost 4 bases and the J gene lost 3 bases, with 13 bases spanning the gap. The CDR3 loop spans 14 amino acids. This chain's CDR3 is CASSQAGRGYEQYF. In DNA, the CDR3 is TGTGCCAGCTCACAAGCGGGCCGTGGCTACGAGCAGTACTTC.

The V call is TRBV19, the J call TRBJ2-7; 7 positions match TRBD2. The length of the CDR3 is 14 residues. V lost 5 bases and J lost 2; bases outside the gene matches: 6. Germline V lookup: CDR1 LNHDA, CDR2 SQIVND (reference sequence). CDR3 region: CASSVSSGPYEQYF. CDR3 in DNA: TGTGCCAGTAGTGTCTCTAGCGGACCCTACGAGCAGTACTTC.

This clone was counted a single time. This rearrangement joins TRBV6-5 to TRBJ2-5, with 7 bases aligning to TRBD1. The CDR3 is 14 residues long. The germline gives CDR1 MNHEY, CDR2 SVGAGI. V trimming: 2 bases; J trimming: 3 bases; junction bases outside the gene matches: 3. CDR3 sequence reads: CASSYVTGKETQYF. The CDR3 region has the DNA TGTGCCAGCAGTTACGTGACAGGGAAAGAGACCCAGTACTTC.

This chain links TRBV4-1 with TRBJ1-1, with TRBD1 identical over 7 bases. Germline values: CDR1 MGHRA, CDR2 YSYEKL. After removal of 6 bases from V and 1 base from J, the junction contained 8 bases not matched to a gene. CDR3 length: 15 residues. CDR3 sequence reads: CASSVTGTANTEAFF. As DNA, the CDR3 is TGCGCCAGCAGTGTCACCGGGACAGCGAACACTGAAGCTTTCTTT.

The count of this clone is one. This sequence joins TRBV9 and TRBJ1-2; TRBD1 agrees at 9 bases. The germline V gene has CDR1 SGDLS and CDR2 YYNGEE. This CDR3 comprises 13 residues. The V gene end was trimmed by 4 bases and the J gene end by 8 bases; junction bases not matched to a gene: 6. Written as DNA, the CDR3 is TGTGCCAGCAGCCCGCGGGACAGGGACGGCTACACCTTC. This sequence encodes CASSPRDRDGYTF.

The chain uses TRBV5-4 and TRBJ1-4, with TRBD1 identical over 7 bases. The CDR3 loop spans 15 amino acids. The germline CDR1 and CDR2 sequences are SGHNT and YYREEE (reference sequence). V shed 4 bases and J 0 bases; nucleotides not matched to a gene: 3. CDR3 bases: TGTGCCAGCAGCGCCACAGGGGCAACTAATGAAAAACTGTTTTTT. Translated: CASSATGATNEKLFF.

The chain has TRBV7-9 and TRBJ2-3; TRBD2 agrees at 7 bases. CDR1 and CDR2 (germline): SEHNR, FQNEAQ (reference sequence). CDR3 length: 12 residues. CDR3 in DNA: TGTGTCCTACTAGCGCGCACAGATACGCAGTATTTT. Its translation: CVLLARTDTQYF.

The gene calls are TRBV19 and TRBJ2-5, with TRBD1 matching 7 bases. Germline CDR1 reads LNHDA; CDR2 reads SQIVND (reference sequence). The CDR3 extends over 13 amino acids. The V gene end was trimmed by 6 bases and the J gene end by 7 bases; junction bases not matched to a gene: 8. CDR3 region: CASSLDRVGTQYF. In DNA form, the CDR3 reads TGTGCCAGTAGCCTCGACAGGGTGGGGACCCAGTACTTC.

The genes are TRBV19 and TRBJ2-1; D perhaps matches TRBD2 (6 bases). Trimming left V 3 bases short and J 6 bases short, with 21 bases between. CDR3 size: 17 residues. CDR1 and CDR2 from the germline V gene are LNHDA and SQIVND (reference sequence). The CDR3 is CASSIFGGTALGNEQFF. Here the CDR3 DNA reads TGTGCCAGTAGTATCTTCGGAGGGACCGCTCTGGGCAATGAGCAGTTCTTC.

This chain uses TRBV4-2 with TRBJ2-7, with 7 bases that match TRBD2. The CDR3 runs to 15 residues. Germline V gene data show CDR1 as LGHNA and CDR2 as YNFKEQ. J was trimmed by 3 bases and V by 1 base; bases with no gene match: 6. In DNA, the CDR3 is TGTGCCAGCAGCCAAGGGGAGCGGGGAAGCTACGAGCAGTACTTC. The encoded protein is CASSQGERGSYEQYF.

V usage is TRBV6-5 and J usage is TRBJ1-1; TRBD1 is a possible D gene (6 bases). From germline, CDR1 is MNHEY and CDR2 SVGAGI. The V gene lost 6 bases and the J gene lost 1 base, with 15 bases spanning the gap. This CDR3 is 15 amino acids long. CDR3: CASRDRGQRNTEAFF. In DNA, the CDR3 is TGTGCCAGCAGGGACCGAGGACAGAGGAACACTGAAGCTTTCTTT.